Listed below are T cell receptor beta chains from one sample, sequenced in a study of T cell changes during pregnancy in multiple sclerosis. Produced via immunoSEQ multiplex PCR; TCRdb's table is partial and in-frame only. The sample includes about 40,000 clones, about 90% of them seen just once. Source: CD4+ T cells from peripheral blood mononuclear cells, taken before pregnancy. Receptors were obtained from a female donor with multiple sclerosis, enrolled in a pregnancy study. Each CDR3 is given with its conserved first and last residue. Fields, in order: J gene, CDR3 length, clone size, V gene, CDR3 protein. Rows give clone size only sometimes, using once, few, many, or a class for an expanded clone.

j_gene: TRBJ2-3; len: 20; abundance: .; v_gene: TRBV4-2; CDR3aa: CASSPRARSGRLGGTDTQYF
j_gene: TRBJ2-7; len: 16; abundance: .; v_gene: TRBV5-1; CDR3aa: CASRGGVTGAVYEQYF
j_gene: TRBJ2-2; len: 14; abundance: .; v_gene: TRBV28; CDR3aa: CASSLVMNTGELFF
j_gene: TRBJ2-4; len: 15; abundance: .; v_gene: TRBV7-9; CDR3aa: CASSQAGANKNIQYF
j_gene: TRBJ2-1; len: 13; abundance: .; v_gene: TRBV2; CDR3aa: CASRRDTDNEQFF
j_gene: TRBJ2-1; len: 14; abundance: .; v_gene: TRBV5-4; CDR3aa: CASRRTHGVNEQFF
j_gene: TRBJ2-1; len: 16; abundance: .; v_gene: TRBV6-6; CDR3aa: CASIHLSGSSYNEQFF
j_gene: TRBJ2-7; len: 12; abundance: .; v_gene: TRBV13; CDR3aa: CASSLAQGKQYF
j_gene: TRBJ1-2; len: 14; abundance: .; v_gene: TRBV5-1; CDR3aa: CASSPGGATSGYTF
j_gene: TRBJ1-1; len: 14; abundance: .; v_gene: TRBV27; CDR3aa: CASSLYRGNTEAFF
j_gene: TRBJ2-7; len: 13; abundance: .; v_gene: TRBV11-2; CDR3aa: CASSSGQGGEQYF
j_gene: TRBJ2-7; len: 15; abundance: .; v_gene: TRBV19; CDR3aa: CASSIAPGTHYEQYF
j_gene: TRBJ1-1; len: 17; abundance: once; v_gene: TRBV5-6; CDR3aa: CASSLNFGTRVSTEAFF
j_gene: TRBJ1-1; len: 15; abundance: .; v_gene: TRBV11-2; CDR3aa: CASSLAGQPNTEAFF